The T cell receptor (beta chain) described here comes from a study of glioma-infiltrating T cells after dendritic cell vaccination. The repertoire was sequenced with immunoSEQ multiplex PCR; TCRdb's copy has only in-frame clones and lacks some. Of about 82,000 clones in the sample, about 90% are singletons; the top ten hold 3.2%. No glioblastoma patient carried an isocitrate dehydrogenase mutation. This receptor was identified in a human donor with glioblastoma. This specimen consisted of blood, obtained before dendritic cell vaccination.

The CDR3 loop reads CASSPWESTIYF. The CDR3 coding sequence is TGTGCCAGCAGCCCCTGGGAGAGCACCATATATTTT. The chain joins TRBV7-9 to TRBJ1-3; D unclear. The CDR3 has 12 residues. In germline, CDR1 is SEHNR, CDR2 FQNEAQ (reference sequence). Trimming left V 5 bases short and J 9 bases short, with 11 bases between.